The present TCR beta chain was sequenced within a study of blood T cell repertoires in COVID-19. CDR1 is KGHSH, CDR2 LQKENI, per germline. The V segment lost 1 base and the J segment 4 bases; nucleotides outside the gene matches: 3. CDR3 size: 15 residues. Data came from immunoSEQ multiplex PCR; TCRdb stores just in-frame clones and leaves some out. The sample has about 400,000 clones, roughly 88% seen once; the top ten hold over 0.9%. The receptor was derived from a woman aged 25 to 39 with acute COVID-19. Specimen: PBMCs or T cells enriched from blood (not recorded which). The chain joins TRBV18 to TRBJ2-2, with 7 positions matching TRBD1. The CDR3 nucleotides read TGTGCCAGCTCACCACGGACAGGCAGCACCGGGGAGCTGTTTTTT. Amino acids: CASSPRTGSTGELFF.